This T cell receptor (beta chain) was profiled in a study of cytomegalovirus exposure and HLA in healthy donors (dated by TCRdb to about 2017). Study-wide context: According to a later analysis, one platform produced both the 110 or so validation repertoires and the approximately 670 repertoires of the first cohort. The study was designed to test whether signatures of past pathogen exposure could be identified by cataloging public T cell receptors. Along with the 666-subject first cohort, a separate validation cohort of roughly 110 different subjects was used. High-throughput TCR immunosequencing, statistical association of individual TCRs with disease status, and machine learning were combined to predict cytomegalovirus infection status.

The germline V gene provides CDR1 LGHNA and CDR2 YNFKEQ. A distance of 21 bases separates the germline ends of V and J, which lose 0 bases and 5 bases respectively. There are 18 amino acids in the CDR3, from cysteine to phenylalanine inclusive. Only the CDR3 DNA stays, 54 bases, in frame from base 1. Library creation used the immunoSEQ multiplex PCR assay. Per the authors' processing: A statistical classification framework was developed to diagnose cytomegalovirus status using the catalog of TCR beta chain sequences. TCRdb carries this immuneACCESS record with in-frame sequences only. Its versions omit some clonotypes, under half of them owing to an unresolved V gene in the studies checked, with the rest unexplained. V and J calls and clone size are copied from that table; D and trimming were computed from the DNA. Counted in this sample were roughly 63,000 clones; about 89% of them appeared once. Clones ranked in the top ten supply approximately 1.2% of the sample.

The donors belonged to the validation cohort of around 120 subjects, which was separate from the roughly 700-subject first cohort. Comments on this clone: Its antigen is still unknown. There are no base qualities to consult, and no much larger clone falls within one base.

Here is what the overall study found, with its caveats: In vitro tests confirmed that a few of the cytomegalovirus-associated TCR beta chains recognize cytomegalovirus antigens. The classifier was reported to diagnose cytomegalovirus status with high specificity and sensitivity in both the original cohort and the validation cohort. Subsequent analysis determined that TCRs grouped into clusters in the first cohort also showed a tendency toward co-occurrence across the 130 or so validation repertoires, and about 93% of cluster scores exceeded 0. It was suggested by the authors that the approach could potentially be generalized to other disease states and immunological phenotypes. The validation cohort had no HLA typing available for a later analysis, so co-occurrence within that cohort was assessed over all 120 or so repertoires. Most TCR sequences were seen in very few donors, while some public TCRs were found in many individuals. The study listed around 160 TCR beta chains as associated with cytomegalovirus.

The sample comprised PBMCs. In this chain, TRBV4-2 is recombined with TRBJ2-3; tentative D gene TRBD1, with 8 bases matching. The origin of this receptor is a young woman in good health and CMV-seronegative. CDR3 protein: CASSQDHRGGRAEDTQYF. The nucleotides read TGTGCCAGCAGCCAAGATCACAGGGGGGGCAGGGCGGAAGATACGCAGTATTTT.